Detailed here is one T cell receptor (beta chain). The CDR3 is 15 residues long. Germline assignment: CDR1 MGHRA and CDR2 YSYEKL. The junction had 6 bases not matched to a gene; V was cut back by 4 bases and J by 1 base. The assay was immunoSEQ multiplex PCR, and TCRdb's table has in-frame clones only and misses some. The table records around 100,000 clones, about 87% of them present only once. This record belongs to a study of blood T cell repertoires in COVID-19. Overall study context: Whether acute or convalescent, the COVID-19 samples came from the United States, Italy and Spain. From T cells, B-cell-depleted T cells, or PBMCs came the material, which was cDNA or gDNA.

This sequence originates from a human donor in a cohort sampled during active COVID-19. Source material: peripheral blood. J is TRBJ1-1 and V is TRBV4-1; TRBD1 matches 7 bases. The CDR3 is CASSPTGTENTEAFF. CDR3 in DNA: TGCGCCAGCAGCCCGACCGGGACAGAGAACACTGAAGCTTTCTTT.